This T cell receptor (beta chain) originates from a study of cytomegalovirus exposure and HLA in healthy donors. Looking at the study overall: Unique TCRs from HLA-typed donors, 80 million to 90 million of them, were held in an early data release. Regarding the study as a whole: For most TCR beta V segments, an earlier analysis put the productive rate at about 87% or about 30% of the time. Follow-up analysis later connected one missense variant in DCLRE1C with trimming of TCR beta V- and J-genes. In presence/absence analyses, roughly uniform sequencing depth across donors was assumed.

Amplification used 60 Vbeta primers and 13 Jbeta primers. TCRdb's copy holds only in-frame clones and misses some; the assay was immunoSEQ multiplex PCR. Seen here are 170,000 or so clones, 70% to 80% observed once, and the top ten hold 0.69%. There are 14 residues in the CDR3. V lost 0 bases, J lost 8 bases, and 10 bases lay in between. Germline CDR1 is LGHNA and CDR2 is YNFKEQ. This clone was observed a few times. The antigen is undetermined. This receptor was obtained from a woman aged 40 to 50 in good health and CMV-seronegative. The sample taken for sequencing was PBMCs. This sequence joins TRBV4-2 and TRBJ1-4; D not certain. CDR3 region: CASSQEAEWEKLFF. CDR3 bases: TGTGCCAGCAGCCAAGAGGCGGAGTGGGAAAAACTGTTTTTT.